A selection of T cell receptor beta chains follows, all from one sample in a study of T-cell memory formation after mild COVID-19. MiXCR was run by TCRdb on the 5' RACE reads, yielding one entry per CDR3 protein. Among some 180,000 distinct CDR3 sequences listed, about 18% were seen once. The sequenced sample was PBMCs or a T cell subset sorted from them (not recorded which). The source is a man aged 18 to 35 who had mild COVID-19 (a few samples of this study predate the infection). Cell type and time point are not known. CDR3s include the opening cysteine and the closing phenylalanine or tryptophan. The D gene is left open where the match is weak. Where a row states a size, it is once, few, many or the class of an expanded clone; other rows omit it.

.	TRBV3-1	TRBJ2-4	.	CASSQGIAKNIQYF	TGTGCCAGCAGCCAAGGCATAGCCAAAAACATTCAGTACTTC
.	TRBV4-3	TRBJ2-3	.	CASSQMAGGGGTDTQYF	TGCGCCAGCAGCCAGATGGCCGGGGGCGGGGGCACAGATACGCAGTATTTT
.	TRBV7-2	TRBJ2-3	few	CASGPREDTQYF	TGTGCCAGCGGGCCGCGGGAAGATACGCAGTATTTT
TRBD2	TRBV5-1	TRBJ2-7	.	CASSLALGGDYEQYF	TGCGCCAGCAGCTTGGCCTTGGGAGGGGACTACGAGCAGTACTTC
.	TRBV20-1	TRBJ2-3	.	CSALGGLSTDTQYF	TGCAGTGCCCTCGGGGGGCTGAGCACAGATACGCAGTATTTT
TRBD1	TRBV5-1	TRBJ1-1	.	CASSVTGETEAFF	TGCGCCAGCAGCGTTACAGGGGAAACTGAAGCTTTCTTT
TRBD1	TRBV4-1	TRBJ1-6	.	CASSSGGYSPLHF	TGCGCCAGCAGCTCAGGGGGGTATTCACCCCTCCACTTT
.	TRBV5-6	TRBJ1-2	.	CASSWAARPGSANYGYTF	TGTGCCAGCAGTTGGGCAGCTCGTCCAGGATCCGCTAACTATGGCTACACCTTC
TRBD2	TRBV6-2/TRBV6-3	TRBJ2-3	few	CASQGTSGFTTQYF	TGTGCCAGCCAGGGGACTAGCGGGTTCACTACGCAGTATTTT
.	TRBV4-3	TRBJ2-3	few	CASSQDGTPGTDTQYF	TGCGCCAGCAGCCAAGACGGGACACCGGGGACAGATACGCAGTATTTT
.	TRBV12-3/TRBV12-4	TRBJ2-7	.	CASRYTGSYEQYF	TGTGCCAGCAGATACACCGGCTCCTACGAGCAGTACTTC
TRBD2	TRBV5-1	TRBJ2-1	.	CASSLGLAGAYVF	TGCGCCAGCAGCTTGGGACTAGCGGGGGCTTACGTCTTC
TRBD2	TRBV7-9	TRBJ2-7	few	CASSLQREAYEQYF	TGTGCCAGCAGCTTACAGCGGGAGGCTTACGAGCAGTACTTC
.	TRBV4-1	TRBJ2-3	few	CASSQDGTQYF	TGCGCCAGCAGCCAAGACGGTACGCAGTATTTT
.	TRBV11-3	TRBJ2-3	few	CASSLGGVRTDTQYF	TGTGCCAGCAGCTTAGGGGGGGTGAGAACAGATACGCAGTATTTT
TRBD1	TRBV7-3	TRBJ1-1	.	CASRSSGGTEAFF	TGTGCCAGCAGGTCCTCAGGGGGCACTGAAGCTTTCTTT
TRBD1	TRBV12-3/TRBV12-4	TRBJ2-1	few	CASKSWARGPDEQFF	TGTGCCAGCAAGAGTTGGGCCAGGGGGCCCGATGAGCAGTTCTTC
TRBD1	TRBV10-3	TRBJ2-3	.	CAISESGQGRDTQYF	TGTGCCATCAGTGAGTCCGGACAGGGCAGAGATACGCAGTATTTT
.	TRBV7-6	TRBJ2-2	.	CASSLRLRGADTGELFF	TGTGCCAGCAGCTTAAGGCTCCGGGGGGCGGACACCGGGGAGCTGTTTTTT
.	TRBV24-1	TRBJ2-5	few	CATSDPGTTQYF	TGTGCCACCAGTGATCCCGGGACGACCCAGTACTTC
.	TRBV7-6	TRBJ1-1	.	CASSLDRPSAMNTEAFF	TGTGCCAGCAGCTTAGACAGGCCCTCAGCCATGAACACTGAAGCTTTCTTT
.	TRBV19	TRBJ2-1	few	CASSRQSSNEQFF	TGTGCCAGTTCCCGCCAATCTAGCAATGAGCAGTTCTTC
.	TRBV7-6	TRBJ1-5	few	CASSLSGGDNQPQHF	TGTGCCAGCAGCTTATCAGGAGGGGACAATCAGCCCCAGCATTTT
TRBD1	TRBV5-8	TRBJ2-1	few	CASSSGTGLYNEQFF	TGTGCCAGCAGCTCCGGGACAGGACTCTACAATGAGCAGTTCTTC
.	TRBV7-6	TRBJ2-3	.	CASSPTVVLGGHTQYF	TGTGCCAGCAGCCCCACCGTCGTATTAGGGGGGCATACGCAGTATTTT
.	TRBV7-2	TRBJ1-6	.	CASSLTGLANSPLHF	TGTGCCAGCAGCCTCACAGGGTTAGCAAATTCACCCCTCCACTTT
.	TRBV28	TRBJ1-1	few	CASSSGVNTEAFF	TGTGCCAGCAGTTCAGGGGTCAACACTGAAGCTTTCTTT
.	TRBV7-3	TRBJ2-5	.	CASSRGGRGETQYF	TGTGCCAGCAGCCGCGGAGGGCGTGGGGAGACCCAGTACTTC
.	TRBV7-2	TRBJ2-5	few	CASSFRGGETQYF	TGTGCCAGCAGCTTTAGAGGAGGGGAGACCCAGTACTTC
.	TRBV7-9	TRBJ1-4	few	CASSKNRELGEKLFF	TGTGCCAGCAGCAAGAACAGGGAGCTAGGTGAAAAACTGTTTTTT
.	TRBV6-2/TRBV6-3	TRBJ2-1	.	CASSYSGISEQFF	TGTGCCAGCAGTTACTCTGGGATCTCTGAGCAGTTCTTC
.	TRBV3-1	TRBJ1-4	many	CASSPGRTNEKLFF	TGTGCCAGCAGTCCAGGGAGAACTAATGAAAAACTGTTTTTT
TRBD2	TRBV6-5	TRBJ2-2	.	CASRGLAGGPITGELFF	TGTGCCAGCAGGGGACTAGCGGGGGGGCCGATTACCGGGGAGCTGTTTTTT
TRBD1	TRBV27	TRBJ1-5	.	CASSLTGGGQPQHF	TGTGCCAGCAGTTTGACAGGGGGTGGTCAGCCCCAGCATTTT
.	TRBV7-2	TRBJ2-1	.	CASTRLFNEQFF	TGTGCCAGCACCAGACTATTCAATGAGCAGTTCTTC
TRBD2	TRBV7-2	TRBJ2-3	.	CASSLVGTSATDTQYF	TGTGCCAGCAGCTTAGTGGGGACTAGCGCCACAGATACGCAGTATTTT
.	TRBV12-3/TRBV12-4	TRBJ2-1	few	CASRQTGYNEQFF	TGTGCCAGCAGACAAACGGGATACAATGAGCAGTTCTTC
.	TRBV4-1	TRBJ2-2	.	CASSPSGDSGMNTGELFF	TGCGCCAGCAGCCCCAGTGGGGATTCCGGGATGAACACCGGGGAGCTGTTTTTT
.	TRBV29-1	TRBJ2-2	.	CSVGRGGSAGELFF	TGCAGCGTTGGGCGGGGAGGATCGGCCGGGGAGCTGTTTTTT
TRBD1	TRBV12-3/TRBV12-4	TRBJ2-7	.	CASSLSGTVLAQYF	TGTGCCAGCAGTTTATCGGGGACAGTCCTAGCGCAGTACTTC
.	TRBV9	TRBJ2-5	few	CASSVGPLGETQYF	TGTGCCAGCAGCGTAGGACCGCTTGGGGAGACCCAGTACTTC
TRBD1	TRBV23-1	TRBJ2-5	.	CASSQSGTGKGQETQYF	TGCGCCAGCAGTCAATCCGGGACAGGGAAAGGACAAGAGACCCAGTACTTC
.	TRBV29-1	TRBJ1-1	.	CSDLGGEKPEAFF	TGCAGCGACCTTGGGGGGGAGAAGCCTGAAGCTTTCTTT
TRBD2	TRBV30	TRBJ2-3	.	CAWSPAGAPTTDTQYF	TGTGCCTGGAGTCCAGCGGGGGCCCCTACGACAGATACGCAGTATTTT
.	TRBV6-5	TRBJ2-7	few	CASSRPSTEQYF	TGTGCCAGCAGCCGACCCTCGACGGAGCAGTACTTC
TRBD1	TRBV7-9	TRBJ1-1	.	CASSLDWRQGGNTEAFF	TGTGCCAGCAGCTTAGATTGGAGACAGGGTGGTAACACTGAAGCTTTCTTT
.	TRBV5-1	TRBJ1-2	.	CASSLIPQGPYGYTF	TGCGCCAGCAGCTTGATCCCCCAGGGACCCTATGGCTACACCTTC
.	TRBV7-9	TRBJ1-2	.	CASSLGMERAGYTF	TGTGCCAGCAGCTTAGGGATGGAAAGGGCTGGCTACACCTTC
.	TRBV6-2/TRBV6-3	TRBJ1-2	.	CASRIDGGKHGYTF	TGTGCCAGCAGGATCGACGGGGGGAAGCATGGCTACACCTTC
.	TRBV4-3	TRBJ1-2	few	CASSEGSNYGYTF	TGCGCCAGCAGCGAAGGGTCCAACTATGGCTACACCTTC
.	TRBV11-2	TRBJ2-5	.	CASSLDTGLFETQYF	TGTGCCAGCAGCTTAGACACGGGATTGTTTGAGACCCAGTACTTC
.	TRBV7-9	TRBJ1-5	.	CASSSGTVNQPQHF	TGTGCCAGCAGCTCCGGGACGGTCAATCAGCCCCAGCATTTT
.	TRBV5-1	TRBJ1-1	.	CASSLEGPVYTEAFF	TGCGCCAGCAGCTTGGAGGGCCCAGTATACACTGAAGCTTTCTTT
.	TRBV7-2	TRBJ2-5	many	CASSFQAVTMLETQYF	TGTGCCAGCAGCTTTCAGGCGGTGACGATGTTAGAGACCCAGTACTTC
TRBD1	TRBV7-2	TRBJ2-6	many	CASSSMRGDRESGANVLTF	TGTGCCAGCAGCTCCATGAGGGGGGACAGGGAGTCTGGGGCCAACGTCCTGACTTTC